This TCR beta chain was sequenced in a study of OX40 agonist ivuxolimab in advanced cancers. Study-level information: Ivuxolimab, an antibody acting as an agonist of OX40 (CD134), was used to treat patients. A mean age of approximately 58 years, range about 20 to 79, was recorded, and about 83% were male.

The data were produced by immunoSEQ multiplex PCR, yet TCRdb's version contains in-frame clones alone and is incomplete. This table has some 97,000 clones, less than 95% appearing once. This CDR3 is built from 14 residues. V shed 0 bases and J shed 1 base, with 6 bases lying between them. The germline gives CDR1 MNHEY, CDR2 SMNVEV (reference sequence). With respect to this clone: Its matching antigen is unknown. Other DNA sequences in this specimen translate into the identical CDR3.

Overall study findings and caveats: Clonal expansion in partial responders at 0.1-3.0 mg/kg ranked among the lowest. Expanded clones tended on average to be more numerous among CD8+ T cells than CD4+.

The source is an adult with an advanced solid tumor such as melanoma, head and neck, liver or kidney cancer. The chain uses TRBV27 and TRBJ2-5; D ambiguous. The specimen comprised CD4+ or CD8+ T cells sorted from blood, sampled in a trial of the OX40 agonist ivuxolimab. As DNA, the CDR3 is TGTGCCAGCAGTTTATCGCCGGCCCAAGAGACCCAGTACTTC. This translates into CASSLSPAQETQYF.